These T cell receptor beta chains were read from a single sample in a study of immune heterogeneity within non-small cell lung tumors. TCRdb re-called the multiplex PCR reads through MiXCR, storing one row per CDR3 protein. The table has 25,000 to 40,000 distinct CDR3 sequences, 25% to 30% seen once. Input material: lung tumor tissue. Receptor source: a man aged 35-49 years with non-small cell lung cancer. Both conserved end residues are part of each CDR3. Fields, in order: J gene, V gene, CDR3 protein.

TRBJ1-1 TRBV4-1 CASSRQLNTEAFF
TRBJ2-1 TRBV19 CASSEPQTGTLGEQFF
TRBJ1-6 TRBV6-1 CASAGTGTSPLHF
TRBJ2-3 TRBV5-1 CASSPDPFSTDTQYF
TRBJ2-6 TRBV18 CASSPGLLQTGANVLTF
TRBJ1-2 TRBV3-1 CASSQDAAGRSYGYTF
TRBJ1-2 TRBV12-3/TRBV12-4 CASSLGQGGMGF
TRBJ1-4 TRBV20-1 CSARDFQGALEKVFF
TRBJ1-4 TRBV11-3 CASSARQGTNEKLFF
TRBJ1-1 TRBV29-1 CSTRMNTEAFF
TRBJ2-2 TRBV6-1 CASSSYSFSGGELFF
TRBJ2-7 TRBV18 CASSQPGQGPDEQYF
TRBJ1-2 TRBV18 CASPPPGQGSLYGYTF
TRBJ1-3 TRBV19 CASSIAGSGNTIYF
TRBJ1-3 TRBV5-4 CASSPAAGHSSGNTIYF
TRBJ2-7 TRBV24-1 CATSARTGSSDEQYF
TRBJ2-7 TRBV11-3 CASSSKNEQYF
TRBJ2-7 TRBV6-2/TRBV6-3 CASADTGFNEQYF
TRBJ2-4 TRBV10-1 CASSESEGLIQYF
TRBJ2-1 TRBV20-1 CSARGLFYNEQFF
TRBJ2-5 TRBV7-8 CASSSDPGLETQYF
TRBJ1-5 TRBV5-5 CASTSGTGSYSNQPQHF
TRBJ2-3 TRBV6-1 CASRSGFVADTQYF
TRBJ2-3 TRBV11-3 CASSSGSSTDTQYF
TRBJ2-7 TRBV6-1 CASSWDARGEQYF
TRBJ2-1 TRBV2 CASSDIEQFF
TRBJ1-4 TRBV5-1 CASSPPGIQGSEKLFF
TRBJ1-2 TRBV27 CASSRDGRGYGYTF
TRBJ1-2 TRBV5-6 CASTLGGGAGGYTF
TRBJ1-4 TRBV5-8 CASSLGTGRIEKLLF
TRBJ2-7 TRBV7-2 CASILAQGPVEQYF
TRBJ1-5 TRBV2 CASSETGMNQPQHF
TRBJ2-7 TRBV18 CASSDLGLQSEQYF
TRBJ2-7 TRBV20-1 CSATGTRLGEQYF
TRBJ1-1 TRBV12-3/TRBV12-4 CASSLRGAEAFF